A selection of T cell receptor beta chains follows, all from one sample in a study of T-cell memory formation after mild COVID-19. From the 5' RACE reads, TCRdb called clonotypes with MiXCR, one entry per CDR3 protein. The top ten hold 7.5% to 9.5% of the sample, which has a few hundred thousand distinct CDR3 sequences, less than 25% seen once. Sequenced input: PBMCs or a T cell subset sorted from them (not recorded which). These receptors were taken from an adult woman who had mild COVID-19 (a few samples of this study predate the infection). Cell type and time point are not known. The CDR3 runs from the conserved cysteine through the conserved F or W. The D gene is left open where the match is weak. Clone size is not always given. Where it is, it says once, few, many or a class for expanded clones.

clone_size d_call j_call v_call cdr3_aa cdr3_nt
once - TRBJ1-2 TRBV25-1 CASSEPGSYTF TGTGCCAGCAGTGAGCCCGGTAGCTACACCTTC
few TRBD2 TRBJ2-1 TRBV20-1 CSAPQAGPYNEQFF TGCAGTGCTCCCCAAGCGGGGCCTTACAATGAGCAGTTCTTC
few TRBD2 TRBJ2-2 TRBV7-3 CASSQLASQRGELFF TGTGCCAGCAGTCAACTAGCGAGTCAACGCGGGGAGCTGTTTTTT
- - TRBJ1-5 TRBV5-5 CASSTPSQPQHF TGTGCCAGCAGTACCCCTTCTCAGCCCCAGCATTTT
- - TRBJ1-1 TRBV5-1 CASSLAIGDTEAFF TGCGCCAGCAGCTTGGCCATCGGGGACACTGAAGCTTTCTTT
few - TRBJ2-6 TRBV5-6 CASSLRRRERTGANVLTF TGTGCCAGCAGCTTGCGTCGAAGGGAGAGGACTGGGGCCAACGTCCTGACTTTC
- - TRBJ1-1 TRBV20-1 CSARDPLREAFF TGCAGTGCTAGAGATCCACTCAGAGAAGCTTTCTTT
many TRBD1 TRBJ1-5 TRBV5-6 CASSFGDRGLNQPQHF TGTGCCAGCAGCTTCGGGGACAGGGGGCTTAATCAGCCCCAGCATTTT
few - TRBJ2-7 TRBV6-5 CASSFYLEGYEQYF TGTGCCAGCAGTTTCTACTTAGAGGGCTACGAGCAGTACTTC
few - TRBJ1-1 TRBV18 CASSPLHDDRGTEAFF TGTGCCAGCTCACCACTCCATGACGACAGAGGCACTGAAGCTTTCTTT
- TRBD1 TRBJ1-2 TRBV7-2 CASSSRTGGGYTF TGTGCCAGCAGCTCCCGGACAGGGGGTGGCTACACCTTC
- - TRBJ1-2 TRBV29-1 CSVVTGENYGYTF TGCAGCGTTGTGACAGGAGAGAACTATGGCTACACCTTC
- - TRBJ1-2 TRBV2 CASKGQAYGYTF TGTGCCAGCAAAGGACAAGCCTATGGCTACACCTTC
- - TRBJ2-5 TRBV18 CASSPMAVETQYF TGTGCCAGCTCACCAATGGCGGTGGAGACCCAGTACTTC
- TRBD1 TRBJ2-7 TRBV6-2/TRBV6-3 CASRKSGTGRDEQYF TGTGCCAGCAGAAAGTCCGGGACAGGGAGGGACGAGCAGTACTTC
- - TRBJ1-2 TRBV20-1 CSARDRGIGYGYTF TGCAGTGCTAGAGATCGAGGGATTGGCTATGGCTACACCTTC
few - TRBJ2-7 TRBV5-5 CASSLEGQNYEQYF TGTGCCAGCAGCTTGGAGGGCCAGAACTACGAGCAGTACTTC
few TRBD2 TRBJ2-1 TRBV24-1 CATSDLKSSGRVDEQFF TGTGCCACCAGTGATTTAAAGTCTAGCGGGAGAGTCGATGAGCAGTTCTTC
- TRBD2 TRBJ2-1 TRBV9 CASSPRGTSEPYEQFF TGTGCCAGCAGCCCCCGGGGGACTAGCGAGCCTTATGAGCAGTTCTTC
- TRBD2 TRBJ2-3 TRBV11-1 CASSLALTSGSTDTQYF TGTGCCAGCAGCTTAGCACTCACTAGCGGAAGCACAGATACGCAGTATTTT
few - TRBJ1-5 TRBV7-9 CASSLVGDLNQPQHF TGTGCCAGCAGCTTAGTTGGGGATCTCAATCAGCCCCAGCATTTT
- TRBD1 TRBJ1-5 TRBV12-3/TRBV12-4 CASSFRDSGLQPQHF TGTGCCAGCAGTTTTCGGGACAGCGGACTTCAACCCCAGCATTTT
few TRBD2 TRBJ2-1 TRBV30 CAKTSGGQPDNEQFF TGTGCCAAAACTAGCGGAGGACAGCCAGACAATGAGCAGTTCTTC
- TRBD1 TRBJ2-7 TRBV19 CASSDRGMLYEQYF TGTGCCAGTAGTGACAGGGGGATGTTGTACGAGCAGTACTTC
few TRBD1 TRBJ2-7 TRBV5-1 CASTPSPGGGEQYF TGCGCCAGCACCCCCTCCCCAGGGGGCGGCGAGCAGTACTTC
- TRBD1 TRBJ2-7 TRBV30 CAWNRDSSYEQYF TGTGCCTGGAACCGGGACAGCTCCTACGAGCAGTACTTC
many TRBD2 TRBJ2-7 TRBV30 CAWSRASGDEQYF TGTGCCTGGAGTCGGGCTAGCGGGGACGAGCAGTACTTC
- TRBD1 TRBJ2-1 TRBV13 CASSWAGQGRNEQFF TGTGCCAGCAGCTGGGCCGGACAGGGGAGGAATGAGCAGTTCTTC
many TRBD1 TRBJ2-5 TRBV6-2/TRBV6-3 CASRTPTGTSETQYF TGTGCCAGCCGCACTCCGACAGGGACGTCAGAGACCCAGTACTTC
many TRBD1 TRBJ2-7 TRBV10-3 CAISGDRAAYEQYF TGTGCCATCAGTGGCGACAGGGCTGCCTACGAGCAGTACTTC
- TRBD2 TRBJ2-1 TRBV5-1 CASSLGEGSIHEQFF TGCGCCAGCAGCTTGGGGGAGGGATCCATCCATGAGCAGTTCTTC
few - TRBJ2-3 TRBV7-9 CASSLQSSTDTQYF TGTGCCAGCAGCTTACAGTCTAGCACAGATACGCAGTATTTT
few TRBD2 TRBJ2-3 TRBV7-9 CASSLVSKVGGRAYTDTQYF TGTGCCAGCAGCTTAGTCTCTAAAGTAGGCGGGAGAGCCTACACAGATACGCAGTATTTT
- - TRBJ1-3 TRBV11-3 CASSPGGLWGNTIYF TGTGCCAGCAGCCCCGGGGGGCTTTGGGGAAACACCATATATTTT
- - TRBJ1-1 TRBV12-3/TRBV12-4 CASSRRGGFGTEAFF TGTGCCAGCAGTCGCAGGGGAGGGTTTGGAACTGAAGCTTTCTTT
- - TRBJ2-5 TRBV4-2 CASSQGRELGETQYF TGTGCCAGCAGCCAAGGGCGGGAATTGGGAGAGACCCAGTACTTC
- - TRBJ2-5 TRBV6-2/TRBV6-3 CASSSLGMGSGTQYF TGTGCCAGCAGTTCCCTGGGCATGGGGTCCGGGACCCAGTACTTC
- - TRBJ2-1 TRBV5-1 CASSSLVGSYEQFF TGCGCCAGCAGCTCACTGGTCGGGTCGTATGAGCAGTTCTTC
once - TRBJ2-1 TRBV25-1 CATQRLPRYNEQFF TGTGCCACACAGCGGCTACCTCGGTACAATGAGCAGTTCTTC
few TRBD1 TRBJ1-4 TRBV7-2 CASSKQGGANEKLFF TGTGCCAGCAGCAAACAGGGGGGGGCTAATGAAAAACTGTTTTTT
- - TRBJ2-3 TRBV5-6 CASSLVSGLTDTQYF TGTGCCAGCAGCTTGGTCTCGGGACTCACAGATACGCAGTATTTT
- - TRBJ2-7 TRBV14 CASSQGLIFPYEQYF TGTGCCAGCAGCCAAGGCCTCATCTTCCCCTACGAGCAGTACTTC
- - TRBJ1-1 TRBV29-1 CSVDMVNTEAFF TGCAGCGTTGATATGGTAAACACTGAAGCTTTCTTT
- TRBD1 TRBJ1-5 TRBV6-5 CASSSRQGYQPQHF TGTGCCAGCAGTAGCCGACAGGGGTATCAGCCCCAGCATTTT
- - TRBJ2-1 TRBV7-9 CASSPPAGQYYNEQFF TGTGCCAGCAGCCCGCCCGCGGGACAGTACTACAATGAGCAGTTCTTC
few - TRBJ1-6 TRBV19 CASSTHRVRHSPLHF TGTGCCAGTAGTACGCACAGGGTTAGGCATTCACCCCTCCACTTT
- TRBD2 TRBJ2-5 TRBV6-6 CASSRGGLGETQYF TGTGCCAGCAGTCGGGGGGGCCTCGGGGAGACCCAGTACTTC
few TRBD1 TRBJ1-2 TRBV5-1 CASSPGGSANYGYTF TGCGCCAGCAGCCCAGGGGGTTCAGCAAACTATGGCTACACCTTC
many - TRBJ1-1 TRBV12-3/TRBV12-4 CASSQSTGARKKAFF TGTGCCAGCAGTCAATCGACAGGCGCTCGAAAAAAAGCTTTCTTT
few - TRBJ2-1 TRBV20-1 CSAPVGGGGRNEQFF TGCAGTGCCCCAGTAGGGGGGGGAGGTAGAAATGAGCAGTTCTTC
- TRBD1 TRBJ1-2 TRBV5-5 CASSLATGGSNGYTF TGTGCCAGCAGCTTGGCTACAGGGGGAAGTAACGGCTACACCTTC
few TRBD2 TRBJ2-1 TRBV7-3 CASSLGGLAGYSYNEQFF TGTGCCAGCAGCTTAGGGGGACTAGCGGGATACTCCTACAATGAGCAGTTCTTC
- TRBD1 TRBJ1-4 TRBV7-2 CASSPRTGTNEKLFF TGTGCCAGCAGCCCCAGGACAGGGACTAATGAAAAACTGTTTTTT
- TRBD1 TRBJ1-4 TRBV19 CASSRDRGHHEKLFF TGTGCCAGTAGTCGGGACAGGGGGCATCATGAAAAACTGTTTTTT
- - TRBJ2-5 TRBV7-6 CASSKQGGQETQYF TGTGCCAGCAGTAAACAGGGAGGTCAAGAGACCCAGTACTTC
- TRBD2 TRBJ2-1 TRBV19 CASSITAGGPGNEQFF TGTGCCAGTAGTATCACGGCGGGAGGGCCGGGCAATGAGCAGTTCTTC
- - TRBJ1-1 TRBV10-3 CAISESNRGGPEAFF TGTGCCATCAGTGAGTCGAATAGGGGAGGTCCTGAAGCTTTCTTT
few - TRBJ2-2 TRBV12-3/TRBV12-4 CASSFGGTVNTGELFF TGTGCCAGCAGTTTCGGGGGGACAGTGAACACCGGGGAGCTGTTTTTT
few TRBD2 TRBJ2-3 TRBV7-9 CASSLTSGRAGTDTQYF TGTGCCAGCAGCTTAACGAGCGGGAGGGCCGGCACAGATACGCAGTATTTT